The source of this TCR beta chain is a study of vaccination and CD4 T cells after COVID-19. Study details: The study drew post-COVID samples a median around 92 days after diagnosis (range 35 to 161). Following dose two, a median about 72 days (range 14 to 241) passed before post-vaccine samples were taken.

CDR3 length: 16 amino acids. The treatment denotes: approximately nine-day PBMC culture with coronavirus spike peptide pools or control peptides (ViraFEST assay). Using peptide pools, antigen-specific T cells were expanded in ViraFEST before TCRs were sequenced. With respect to this clonotype: Its cognate antigen is unknown.

Cultured CD4+ T cell DNA underwent sequencing with the Oncomine TCR Beta short-read assay. Once CD4+ T cells had been cultured, genomic DNA was extracted from them. TCRdb itself ran the PCR reads through MiXCR, one entry per CDR3 protein. The sample lists around 19,000 distinct CDR3 sequences; 54% were seen once. This clonotype originated in a human donor who had recovered from COVID-19. The chain couples TRBV21-1 to TRBJ2-1; the table assigns TRBD2, which was not confirmed against the DNA. TRBV21-1 counts as a pseudogene. Source material: CD4+ T cells from blood, cultured in vitro. The CDR3 reads CASSNPLAGANNEQFF. For the CDR3, the DNA is TGTGCCAGCAGCAACCCACTAGCGGGGGCGAACAATGAGCAGTTCTTC.